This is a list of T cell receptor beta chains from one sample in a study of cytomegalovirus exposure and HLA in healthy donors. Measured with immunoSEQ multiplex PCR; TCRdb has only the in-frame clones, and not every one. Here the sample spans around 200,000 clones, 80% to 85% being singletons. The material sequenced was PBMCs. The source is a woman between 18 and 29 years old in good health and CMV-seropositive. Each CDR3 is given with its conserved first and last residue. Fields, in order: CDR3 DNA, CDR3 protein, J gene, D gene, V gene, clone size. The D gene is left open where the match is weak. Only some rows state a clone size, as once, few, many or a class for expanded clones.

TGCGCCAGCAGCGTCGGGACAGGGTGGGATGAAAAACTGTTTTTT | CASSVGTGWDEKLFF | TRBJ1-4 | TRBD1 | TRBV5-1 | -
TGTGCCAGCACTAAAGACAGGGGGCGCGGGGGGGAGCTGTTTTTT | CASTKDRGRGGELFF | TRBJ2-2 | TRBD1 | TRBV6-6 | -
TGTGCCAGCAGCTTAATCAGCCCCCGGGGTACTAGCACAGATACGCAGTATTTT | CASSLISPRGTSTDTQYF | TRBJ2-3 | - | TRBV7-8 | -
TGTGCCAGCAGCATAACAGGGTTAGGGGCCAACGTCCTGACTTTC | CASSITGLGANVLTF | TRBJ2-6 | - | TRBV7-9 | -
TGTGCCAGCAGCTTAGTGTGTCCGGGACAGGGCTCCTACGAGCAGTACTTC | CASSLVCPGQGSYEQYF | TRBJ2-7 | TRBD1 | TRBV11-3 | -
TGTGCCAGCAGTTACTCTAACAAATACAATGAGCAGTTCTTC | CASSYSNKYNEQFF | TRBJ2-1 | - | TRBV6-6 | -
TGTGCCACTTCCCGACTTGGGGAGACCCAGTACTTC | CATSRLGETQYF | TRBJ2-5 | - | TRBV2 | few
TGTGCCAGCTCAGGGGACAAGAACACTGAAGCTTTCTTT | CASSGDKNTEAFF | TRBJ1-1 | - | TRBV18 | -
TGTGCCAGCAGCTCCCGACAGGGATCGGTCGGCTACACCTTC | CASSSRQGSVGYTF | TRBJ1-2 | TRBD1 | TRBV7-2 | -
TGCGCCAGCAGCTTGGAAGGCGTCAGGAACGAAAAACTGTTTTTT | CASSLEGVRNEKLFF | TRBJ1-4 | - | TRBV5-1 | -
TGTGCCAGCAGCTCCCGGACAGGGGGCGTGTATGGCTACACCTTC | CASSSRTGGVYGYTF | TRBJ1-2 | TRBD1 | TRBV5-8 | -
TGTGCCAGCACATCCCGACGGGGGAACACTGAAGCTTTCTTT | CASTSRRGNTEAFF | TRBJ1-1 | - | TRBV5-8 | once
TGTGCCAGCAGCGACCCTGTGGAGAGACGAGGCTACACCTTC | CASSDPVERRGYTF | TRBJ1-2 | - | TRBV2 | -
TGCAGCGCATTAACAGGGGCGCATGGCTACACCTTC | CSALTGAHGYTF | TRBJ1-2 | TRBD1 | TRBV29-1 | -
TGTGCCAGCAGCATGGGGGGGCTCTATGGCTACACCTTC | CASSMGGLYGYTF | TRBJ1-2 | - | TRBV7-2 | few
TGTGCCAGCAGCAAACGTGAGACCGGGGAGCTGTTTTTT | CASSKRETGELFF | TRBJ2-2 | - | TRBV9 | -
TGTGCCAGCACGGGCGGGGATCCCGGCCGTACTACTAACAATGAGCAGTTCTTC | CASTGGDPGRTTNNEQFF | TRBJ2-1 | - | TRBV2 | -
TGTGCCAGCAGCGTAGCTCTCGATACGCAGTATTTT | CASSVALDTQYF | TRBJ2-3 | - | TRBV9 | -
TGCGCCAGCAGCCCCTCAAACCGGGACATTCAGTACTTC | CASSPSNRDIQYF | TRBJ2-4 | - | TRBV4-3 | once
TGTGCCAGCAGCCTCCGAAACGGGGGGATGACCGGGGAGCTGTTTTTT | CASSLRNGGMTGELFF | TRBJ2-2 | TRBD2 | TRBV5-4 | -
TGTGCCAGCAGCCCAGGGGTCCCCTACGAGCAGTACTTC | CASSPGVPYEQYF | TRBJ2-7 | - | TRBV7-9 | few
TGTGCCAGCTCACCACCAGACAGCAGACGCGAGCAGTACTTC | CASSPPDSRREQYF | TRBJ2-7 | - | TRBV18 | few
TGTGCCAGCAGCTTAGACAGGACCGGGGAGCTGTTTTTT | CASSLDRTGELFF | TRBJ2-2 | - | TRBV7-2 | -
TGCGCCAGCAGCAGAAGTAGCGGGGGGGCATACAATGAGCAGTTCTTC | CASSRSSGGAYNEQFF | TRBJ2-1 | TRBD2 | TRBV5-1 | -
TGTGCCAGCAGTTACACGGTTCTGGTGGGACAGGGGGCAGGTGAGCAGTTCTTC | CASSYTVLVGQGAGEQFF | TRBJ2-1 | TRBD1 | TRBV6-7 | -
TGCGCCAGCAGCCAGGTCCCTTCCGGGACAGGGGGAGCTTATGGCTACACCTTC | CASSQVPSGTGGAYGYTF | TRBJ1-2 | TRBD1 | TRBV4-1 | -
TGTGCCAGCTGCCCGCATCGGGTGAGTTACTCTGGGGCCAACGTCCTGACTTTC | CASCPHRVSYSGANVLTF | TRBJ2-6 | - | TRBV7-6 | -
TGTGCCAGCACAACGCAGGGGCCATCGAACACTGAAGCTTTCTTT | CASTTQGPSNTEAFF | TRBJ1-1 | - | TRBV7-9 | -
TGTGCCAGTAGTATAGCCGGGGTATACAATGAGCAGTTCTTC | CASSIAGVYNEQFF | TRBJ2-1 | - | TRBV19 | -
TGTGCCAGCAGTCAACATGGAAAGACAGGGGGCGATGGCTACACCTTC | CASSQHGKTGGDGYTF | TRBJ1-2 | TRBD1 | TRBV11-2 | few
TGTGCCAGCCTCGCGACAGGGGACGGAAACATTCAGTACTTC | CASLATGDGNIQYF | TRBJ2-4 | TRBD1 | TRBV2 | -
TGTGCCAGCGGCGAACAGAGCTCCTATAATTCACCCCTCCACTTT | CASGEQSSYNSPLHF | TRBJ1-6 | - | TRBV28 | -
TGTGCCAGCAGCTTACTGGCGGGTGCCCCCGGGGAGCTGTTTTTT | CASSLLAGAPGELFF | TRBJ2-2 | - | TRBV11-3 | -
TGTGCCAGCAGCCCCGGGACTCCTATGGTCCATGAGCAGTTCTTC | CASSPGTPMVHEQFF | TRBJ2-1 | - | TRBV11-3 | -
TGTGCCAGCAGTGCTGGGGCGCGGGGTTACGAGCAGTACTTC | CASSAGARGYEQYF | TRBJ2-7 | - | TRBV2 | few
TGTGCCATCAGTGAGTCATCAAGCTCAGGTGGCTACACCTTC | CAISESSSSGGYTF | TRBJ1-2 | - | TRBV10-3 | -
TGTGCCAGCAGCTTAGATTCGAGGGCCCAGGGACTTGAAAAACTGTTTTTT | CASSLDSRAQGLEKLFF | TRBJ1-4 | - | TRBV7-6 | -
TGTGCCAGCAGCTTAGGAGATGAAAAACTGTTTTTT | CASSLGDEKLFF | TRBJ1-4 | - | TRBV7-9 | -
TGTGCCAGCAGGGGCGGGGGGTATTCACCCCTCCACTTT | CASRGGGYSPLHF | TRBJ1-6 | - | TRBV6-5 | few
TGTGCCAGCAGTGAGTGGCAGAATAATGAAAAACTGTTTTTT | CASSEWQNNEKLFF | TRBJ1-4 | - | TRBV6-1 | -
TGTGCCAGCAGTTTACTTTCAGTGCAGGGGGGAGAGCAGTTCTTC | CASSLLSVQGGEQFF | TRBJ2-1 | - | TRBV27 | -
TGTGCCAGCAGCTTAGCTCGGGGAGTGGGCAATCAGCCCCAGCATTTT | CASSLARGVGNQPQHF | TRBJ1-5 | - | TRBV7-8 | -
TGTGCCAGCAGTGAACTGGCGGGGGGGCCTATGGGTGAGCAGTTCTTC | CASSELAGGPMGEQFF | TRBJ2-1 | TRBD2 | TRBV2 | -
TGTGCCAGCAGCTTGGTGGCGGGACAGGCTTACAATCAGCCCCAGCATTTT | CASSLVAGQAYNQPQHF | TRBJ1-5 | TRBD1 | TRBV7-2 | -
TGTGCCAGCAGACAGCGGATCCTCACAGATACGCAGTATTTT | CASRQRILTDTQYF | TRBJ2-3 | - | TRBV2 | once
TGTGCCAGCAGCGAGACAGGGTGGTTAAGGGGCTACACCTTC | CASSETGWLRGYTF | TRBJ1-2 | TRBD1 | TRBV6-5 | -
TGTGCCAGCAGCTTAGAGGGGGCTGGGGATCAGCCCCAGCATTTT | CASSLEGAGDQPQHF | TRBJ1-5 | TRBD1 | TRBV7-2 | -